The 22 T cell receptor beta chains presented below share a single source sample, sequenced in a study of cytomegalovirus exposure and HLA in healthy donors (dated 2017 in TCRdb). Receptor libraries were prepared by the immunoSEQ multiplex PCR assay. Entries here come from immuneACCESS through TCRdb and include only in-frame sequences with V and J called. Some clones fail to appear in such tables; in the studies checked, an unresolved V gene covers under half of the shortfall, and the cause of the remainder is unknown. This sample gives roughly 300,000 clones in total; around 90% of them show up just once. About 1% of the sample goes to the ten largest clones. The material sequenced was PBMCs. The receptors here all came from a woman younger than 45 in good health and CMV-seropositive.

Regarding this clone: Other DNA sequences within the sample encode an identical CDR3. The J gene is TRBJ2-3, the V gene TRBV6-5; 9 nucleotides line up with TRBD1. The germline CDR1 and CDR2 sequences are MNHEY and SVGAGI. The CDR3 covers 14 residues. V gave up 5 bases and J gave up 2 bases; unmatched junction bases: 2. As DNA, the CDR3 is TGTGCCAGCAGTAGGGACAGGGTCACAGATACGCAGTATTTT. Amino acid sequence: CASSRDRVTDTQYF.

This CDR3 is CASSVGLAGALEQYF. For the CDR3, the DNA is TGTGCCAGCAGCGTGGGACTGGCGGGGGCCCTCGAGCAGTACTTC. The chain employs TRBV9 and TRBJ2-7; TRBD2 is a possible D gene (7 bases). V was clipped by 2 bases and J by 6 bases, with 18 bases between them. The germline V gene has CDR1 SGDLS and CDR2 YYNGEE. The CDR3 runs 15 residues.

This clone has only one observation. The chain uses TRBV27 and TRBJ1-5; 7 bases agree with TRBD1. Trimming removed 3 bases from V and 1 base from J; junction bases left unmatched: 9. This CDR3 contains 17 residues. Germline V gene data show CDR1 as MNHEY and CDR2 as SMNVEV (reference sequence). This chain's CDR3 is CASSLPTGNGSNQPQHF. Here the CDR3 DNA reads TGTGCCAGCAGTTTGCCGACAGGGAATGGGAGCAATCAGCCCCAGCATTTT.

The V gene is TRBV5-6, the J gene TRBJ1-5; possible D gene TRBD1, 6 bases. From germline, CDR1 is SGHDT and CDR2 YYEEEE. The CDR3 has 14 residues. Deletions cut 0 bases from V and 5 bases from J, with 9 bases between. The CDR3: CASSLGGPDQPQHF. CDR3 DNA: TGTGCCAGCAGCTTGGGGGGGCCGGATCAGCCCCAGCATTTT. Full variable domain (rest looked up from reference TRBV5-6 and TRBJ1-5): DAGVTQSPTHLIKTRGQQVTLRCSPKSGHDTVSWYQQALGQGPQFIFQYYEEEERQRGNFPDRFSGHQFPNYSSELNVNALLLGDSALYLCASSLGGPDQPQHFGDGTRLSIL.

The chain is built from TRBV27 and TRBJ2-1; D ambiguous. Trimming stripped 2 bases from V and 6 bases from J, with 8 bases between. The CDR3 length is 13 residues. Germline assignment: CDR1 MNHEY and CDR2 SMNVEV (reference sequence). The CDR3 bases are TGTGCCAGCAGTTTAAATCTCGTCAATGAGCAGTTCTTC. Its translation is CASSLNLVNEQFF.

The chain joins TRBV20-1 to TRBJ2-1; D uncertain. V lost 3 bases and J 12 bases, leaving 9 bases between the germline ends. This CDR3 comprises 10 residues. The germline gives CDR1 DFQATT, CDR2 SNEGSKA (reference sequence). CDR3 region: CSARLDGQFF. The CDR3 DNA sequence: TGCAGTGCTAGGCTTGATGGGCAGTTCTTC.

This rearrangement joins TRBV5-6 to TRBJ1-2; D gene ambiguous. Trimming shortened V by 4 bases and J by 12 bases, and 19 bases separated the two germline ends. The germline gives CDR1 SGHDT, CDR2 YYEEEE. The CDR3 covers 13 residues. This CDR3 reads CASSLVMEQPNTF. The CDR3 DNA reads as TGTGCCAGCAGCCTAGTAATGGAGCAGCCTAACACCTTC.

The chain couples TRBV4-3 to TRBJ2-7, with D perhaps TRBD2 (5 bases). CDR1 is LGHNA and CDR2 is YSLEER in the germline V gene. V lost 0 bases to trimming and J lost 7 bases, with 16 bases between them. The CDR3 loop spans 15 amino acids. The CDR3 loop is CASSQERLGGGEQYF. The CDR3 DNA is TGCGCCAGCAGCCAAGAACGGCTCGGAGGTGGTGAGCAGTACTTC.

The V call is TRBV7-9, the J call TRBJ2-1; possible D gene TRBD1, 6 bases. The CDR3 is 12 amino acids. CDR1 and CDR2 (germline): SEHNR, FQNEAQ (reference sequence). Trimming took 5 bases from V and 12 from J, leaving 14 bases between them. CDR3 protein: CASSLNGQRQFF. DNA of the CDR3: TGTGCCAGCAGCCTTAACGGACAGAGGCAGTTCTTC.

CDR3 DNA: TGTGCCAGCAGCTTGGCGAGACAGACTCGGCGCACAGATACGCAGTATTTT. Amino acids: CASSLARQTRRTDTQYF. The rearrangement links TRBV5-4 to TRBJ2-3; D might be TRBD1 (5 bases). Germline lookup yields CDR1 SGHNT and CDR2 YYREEE (reference sequence). The CDR3 extends over 17 amino acids. V lost 0 bases and J lost 1, with 15 bases in between.

This sequence joins TRBV6-1 and TRBJ2-3, with TRBD2 matching over 13 bases. The CDR3 extends over 15 amino acids. The junction had 8 bases not matched to a gene; V was cut back by 6 bases and J by 8 bases. Germline V lookup: CDR1 MNHNS, CDR2 SASEGT. The CDR3 DNA follows: TGTGCCAGCAGGGTAACTAGCGGGGGGGCCGGTACGCAGTATTTT. Protein product: CASRVTSGGAGTQYF.

The chain carries TRBV6-1 and TRBJ1-1; TRBD1 matches at 7 bases. With 0 bases clipped from V and 0 bases from J, the junction kept 7 bases outside the gene matches. CDR3 length: 17 residues. Germline V gene lookup returns CDR1 MNHNS and CDR2 SASEGT. In nucleotides, the CDR3 is TGTGCCAGCAGTGAAGCGCCAGGGGGGTCCCTGAACACTGAAGCTTTCTTT. Amino acid sequence: CASSEAPGGSLNTEAFF.

The rearrangement joins TRBV28 to TRBJ2-7; TRBD1 aligns across 9 bases. The ends lost 2 bases at V and 3 bases at J; junction bases unmatched: 5. Germline V gene data show CDR1 as MDHEN and CDR2 as SYDVKM. The CDR3 runs to 15 residues. CDR3 amino acids: CASSLMGQGYYEQYF. The CDR3 DNA is TGTGCCAGCAGTTTAATGGGACAGGGTTACTACGAGCAGTACTTC.

The chain combines TRBV6-5 with TRBJ2-2; 8 positions match TRBD2. Per germline, CDR1 MNHEY and CDR2 SVGAGI. The CDR3 consists of 15 residues. Trimming removed 7 bases from V and 1 base from J; junction bases left unmatched: 5. CDR3 protein: CASNPLAGNTGELFF. CDR3 nucleotide sequence: TGTGCCAGCAATCCCCTAGCGGGGAACACCGGGGAGCTGTTTTTT.

V and J are TRBV2 and TRBJ1-1; D remains unclear. With 5 bases removed from V and 5 bases from J, the gap between germline ends came to 21 bases. The V gene's germline CDR1 is SNHLY and CDR2 FYNNEI. The CDR3 totals 16 residues. CDR3 residues: CASSLEIGKSGTEAFF. Here the CDR3 DNA reads TGTGCCAGCAGTCTCGAGATTGGCAAAAGCGGGACTGAAGCTTTCTTT.

The CDR3 is CASKGVSYEQYF. For the CDR3, the DNA is TGTGCCAGCAAGGGTGTTTCCTACGAGCAGTACTTC. The chain couples TRBV6-5 to TRBJ2-7; no definite D call. The CDR3 is 12 amino acids. CDR1 and CDR2 (germline): MNHEY, SVGAGI. V gave up 7 bases and J gave up 1 base, with 8 bases separating them.

The V gene is TRBV7-2, the J gene TRBJ2-7; D is undetermined. V was trimmed by 1 base and J by 12 bases, leaving 13 bases between them. Germline CDR1 reads SGHTA; CDR2 reads FQGNSA. The CDR3 has 12 residues. This CDR3 reads CASSLGLNKWYF. In nucleotides, the CDR3 is TGTGCCAGCAGCTTAGGCTTAAATAAGTGGTACTTC.

CDR3 in amino acids: CAIDRGGNTEAFF. In nucleotides, the CDR3 is TGTGCCATTGACAGGGGCGGTAACACTGAAGCTTTCTTT. V gene TRBV2 combines with J gene TRBJ1-1; 8 bases match TRBD1. Losses at the gene ends were 10 bases for V and 2 bases for J; bases not matched to a gene: 6. The CDR3 sequence is 13 residues long. Germline V gene sequence: CDR1 SNHLY, CDR2 FYNNEI.

The chain couples TRBV4-3 to TRBJ2-7; 9 bases agree with TRBD2. The germline CDR1 and CDR2 sequences are LGHNA and YSLEER. Trimming took 0 bases from V and 3 from J; bases not matched to a gene: 3. This CDR3 spans 15 amino acids. The CDR3 sequence: CASSQDGREGYEQYF. The DNA of the CDR3 is TGCGCCAGCAGCCAAGATGGGCGGGAGGGCTACGAGCAGTACTTC.

The CDR3 DNA reads as TGTGCCAGTAGGTCGTCGGGCGGCAACTTTGAAGCTTTCTTT. It is translated as CASRSSGGNFEAFF. The chain recombines TRBV19 with TRBJ1-1, with D unresolved. Germline CDR1 and CDR2: LNHDA and SQIVND (reference sequence). CDR3 length: 14 amino acids. Between the trimmed V and J ends, which lost 6 bases and 7 bases, there was a span of 18 bases.

This CDR3 is CASRLSLVTGELFF. The CDR3 nucleotides read TGTGCCAGCAGACTAAGTCTCGTTACCGGGGAGCTGTTTTTT. J is TRBJ2-2 and V is TRBV14; the D is unclear. V was pared by 6 bases and J by 5 bases, with 13 bases between. This CDR3 spans 14 amino acids. The V gene's germline CDR1 is SGHDN and CDR2 FVKESK.

J is TRBJ1-5 and V is TRBV7-2, with a tentative D call TRBD1 (5 bases). The CDR3 contains 14 residues. V lost 3 bases to trimming and J lost 3 bases, with 9 bases between them. Germline V lookup: CDR1 SGHTA, CDR2 FQGNSA. CDR3 loop: CASSFSGTNQPQHF. CDR3 in DNA: TGTGCCAGCAGCTTTTCCGGGACCAATCAGCCCCAGCATTTT.